A selection of T cell receptor beta chains follows, all from one sample in a study of shared clonotypes between healthy human individuals. TCRdb's table, derived via immunoSEQ multiplex PCR, lists solely in-frame clones and lacks some. The data show millions of clones, more than 85% seen once. Sample: naive CD8+ T cells from PBMCs. These receptors all stem from a man aged 18 to 35 in good health. Some clones in this sample may be carry-over from other donors' samples. Each CDR3 is given with its conserved first and last residue. The D gene is left open where the match is weak. A row's size may be missing; if present it is once, few, many or a size class.

clone_size	d_call	v_call	j_call	cdr3_nt	cdr3_aa
.	.	TRBV27	TRBJ1-1	TGTGCCAGCAGTTTGAGATTGGGGGGGGCTCATGAAGCTTTCTTT	CASSLRLGGAHEAFF
.	TRBD2	TRBV27	TRBJ2-7	TGTGCCAGCAGTCCGGGACTAACATACGAGCAGTACTTC	CASSPGLTYEQYF
.	TRBD1	TRBV10-3	TRBJ2-2	TGTGCCATCAGCGCGCAGAGGGACAGGGCAACCGGGGAGCTGTTTTTT	CAISAQRDRATGELFF
.	TRBD1	TRBV19	TRBJ1-5	TGTGCCAGTACACAGGGGGGGGATCAGCCCCAGCATTTT	CASTQGGDQPQHF
.	TRBD2	TRBV7-9	TRBJ2-1	TGTGCCAGCAGCTCAAGACTAGCGGGGGGTTATAGCTCCTACAATGAGCAGTTCTTC	CASSSRLAGGYSSYNEQFF
.	.	TRBV11-1	TRBJ2-3	TGTGCCAGCAGCTACGACCACAGGGACACGTCCCCACGCACAGATACGCAGTATTTT	CASSYDHRDTSPRTDTQYF
.	TRBD2	TRBV6-6	TRBJ2-5	TGTGCCAGCAGTTACTCCGTCGGGGGAGGGGAGACCCAGTACTTC	CASSYSVGGGETQYF
.	TRBD2	TRBV9	TRBJ2-7	TGTGCCAGCAGCCCCAAACCGGGACTAGTCGCCTACGAGCAGTACTTC	CASSPKPGLVAYEQYF
.	.	TRBV27	TRBJ2-7	TGTGCCAGCAGTTTAGCCGGGTGGGCCTCCTACGAGCAGTACTTC	CASSLAGWASYEQYF
.	.	TRBV6-1	TRBJ2-2	TGTGCCAGCAGCTCGGGACGGAGTAACACCGGGGAGCTGTTTTTT	CASSSGRSNTGELFF
.	TRBD1	TRBV19	TRBJ2-1	TGTGCCAGTAGTATTCGAACAGGGGGCTCTTACAATGAGCAGTTCTTC	CASSIRTGGSYNEQFF
.	.	TRBV7-9	TRBJ1-2	TGTGCCAGCCTTCCCGGGGAAACGGAAGAGGGTCTCGGTTATGGCTACACCTTC	CASLPGETEEGLGYGYTF
.	.	TRBV10-1	TRBJ2-1	TGCGCCAGCAGTGAGTCCCGACGGGAAAACAATGAGCAGTTCTTC	CASSESRRENNEQFF
once	.	TRBV27	TRBJ2-7	TGTGCCAGCAGTTCCCTCGGGGGGGACAGGGTCTACGAGCAGTACTTC	CASSSLGGDRVYEQYF
.	.	TRBV19	TRBJ2-1	TGTGCCAGTCATGCCGGGACTGCACGGGCCTACAATGAGCAGTTCTTC	CASHAGTARAYNEQFF
.	.	TRBV5-6	TRBJ2-7	TGTGCCAGCAGCCTCCAAAATCGACAGACCTTCTACGAGCAGTACTTC	CASSLQNRQTFYEQYF
.	.	TRBV7-2	TRBJ1-3	TGTGCCAGCAGCCCGTGGGGACGGTCCTCTGGAAACACCATATATTTT	CASSPWGRSSGNTIYF
.	.	TRBV27	TRBJ2-2	TGTGCCAGCAACAACGTCCAGGTCCGGGGGCCCGACCCCGGGGAGCTGTTTTTT	CASNNVQVRGPDPGELFF
.	TRBD1	TRBV2	TRBJ2-2	TGTGCCAGCAGTGAATCCCCCGGGACAGCGAACACCGGGGAGCTGTTTTTT	CASSESPGTANTGELFF
.	.	TRBV13	TRBJ2-1	TGTGCCAGCAGCTTTTTAAGCGGTAGCTCCTACAATGAGCAGTTCTTC	CASSFLSGSSYNEQFF
.	TRBD1	TRBV27	TRBJ2-7	TGTGCCAGCGGCCCCCGAGGACAGGGGGCGTTGGAGCAGTACTTC	CASGPRGQGALEQYF
.	TRBD1	TRBV27	TRBJ1-2	TGTGCCAGCAGTCCCCGCGGGACAGGGGCTAACTATGGCTACACCTTC	CASSPRGTGANYGYTF
few	.	TRBV30	TRBJ1-1	TGTGCCTGGACCTCAGGCCCATCGAACACTGAAGCTTTCTTT	CAWTSGPSNTEAFF